This is a list of T cell receptor beta chains from one sample in a study of blood T cell repertoires in COVID-19. The data were produced by immunoSEQ multiplex PCR, yet TCRdb's version contains in-frame clones alone and is incomplete. The sample yields approximately 200,000 clones, 89% seen once. Sequencing input: PBMCs or T cells enriched from blood (not recorded which). The receptors come from a woman in her thirties or forties with acute COVID-19. CDR3s include the opening cysteine and the closing phenylalanine or tryptophan. A D gene is named only where the DNA matches it firmly. Size is omitted from some rows. Given values are once, few, many or a class for expanded clones.

TRBJ1-2	medium-sized	TRBV21-1	-	CASSKGITEHSPYGYTF	TGTGCCAGCAGCAAAGGTATCACCGAACATTCGCCCTATGGCTACACCTTC
TRBJ2-7	-	TRBV4-1	TRBD2	CASSLRTSGDYEQYF	TGCGCCAGCAGCCTCCGGACTAGCGGGGACTACGAGCAGTACTTC
TRBJ1-6	-	TRBV14	TRBD1	CASSPLGQGGYNSPLHF	TGTGCCAGCAGCCCCCTAGGACAGGGCGGGTATAATTCACCCCTCCACTTT
TRBJ1-1	many	TRBV7-9	-	CASITTGNTEAFF	TGTGCCAGCATAACCACAGGGAACACTGAAGCTTTCTTT
TRBJ2-1	-	TRBV9	-	CASTLQGQTYNEQFF	TGTGCCAGCACCCTCCAGGGGCAGACCTATAATGAGCAGTTCTTC
TRBJ1-4	-	TRBV11-1	TRBD1	CASSSGQGLNEKLFF	TGTGCCAGCAGCTCGGGACAGGGATTAAATGAAAAACTGTTTTTT
TRBJ2-6	-	TRBV5-1	-	CASSLNLLGANVLTF	TGCGCCAGCAGCTTGAATCTCCTTGGGGCCAACGTCCTGACTTTC
TRBJ2-3	few	TRBV11-2	TRBD1	CASSLGGQGSRDTQYF	TGTGCCAGCAGCTTAGGGGGACAGGGCTCTCGGGATACGCAGTATTTT
TRBJ1-5	-	TRBV10-3	-	CAISSSQRGNQPQHF	TGTGCCATCAGTTCGTCACAGAGGGGCAATCAGCCCCAGCATTTT
TRBJ2-7	-	TRBV6-5	TRBD1	CASSRQGVAYEQYF	TGTGCCAGCAGTCGACAGGGGGTCGCCTACGAGCAGTACTTC
TRBJ2-5	-	TRBV6-2/TRBV6-3	-	CASSFLAITQETQYF	TGTGCCAGCAGTTTCCTAGCTATCACTCAAGAGACCCAGTACTTC
TRBJ2-5	-	TRBV24-1	TRBD1	CATSDSGQGEETQYF	TGTGCCACCAGTGATTCGGGACAGGGTGAAGAGACCCAGTACTTC
TRBJ1-1	-	TRBV6-5	-	CASSYSWGGTEAFF	TGTGCCAGCAGTTACTCGTGGGGGGGGACTGAAGCTTTCTTT
TRBJ2-7	-	TRBV5-1	-	CASSLAAPGYEQYF	TGCGCCAGCAGCTTGGCCGCCCCGGGCTACGAGCAGTACTTC
TRBJ1-2	-	TRBV5-1	-	CASTPRSDYGYTF	TGCGCCAGCACCCCGCGTTCCGACTATGGCTACACCTTC
TRBJ2-5	-	TRBV2	TRBD2	CASSEAGLAGGPGETQYF	TGTGCCAGCAGTGAAGCCGGACTAGCGGGGGGGCCGGGTGAGACCCAGTACTTC
TRBJ2-1	-	TRBV5-4	TRBD1	CASRTGPDRASYNEQFF	TGTGCCAGCAGGACCGGACCCGACAGGGCCAGTTATAATGAGCAGTTCTTC
TRBJ1-2	-	TRBV6-5	-	CASRYTPNYGYTF	TGTGCCAGCCGATACACCCCGAACTATGGCTACACCTTC